This T cell receptor (beta chain) was obtained from a study of somatic mutations in cytotoxic T cells in rheumatoid arthritis. Looking at the study overall: Some V beta antibody-stained T-cell populations were flow-sorted at nearly 100% purity, including V beta1+ cells sequenced for TCRB.

Original processing notes: Published virus-specific TCRB sequences found rare matches among patient CD8+ clones larger than 1%. The assay was immunoSEQ multiplex PCR, and TCRdb's table has in-frame clones only and misses some. That table furnishes V, J and clone size, whereas the DNA furnished D and trimming. There are about 19,000 clones in the sample; less than 85% occur only once, and around 7% lies in the top ten. In this sample, this clone turned up a few times. There are 12 residues in the CDR3. Germline V CDR1 and CDR2: MGHRA, YSYEKL. The V and J ends lost 8 bases and 4 bases respectively, with 8 bases between them.

Sequenced material: CD8+ T cells sorted from blood. V gene TRBV4-1 combines with J gene TRBJ2-2; D is uncertain. This TCR was recovered from a woman between 40 and 50 years old with rheumatoid arthritis. Here the CDR3 DNA reads TGCGCCAGCGAGGAACCCACCGGGGAGCTGTTTTTT. Its protein is CASEEPTGELFF.